The text below deals with one T cell receptor beta chain. In the same sample, other DNA sequences code for this CDR3. TCRdb recomputed clones from the PCR reads via MiXCR. The sample includes approximately 70,000 clones, just over 4% of them seen just once. The sample originates from a study of metastatic and nonmetastatic thyroid tumors. Germline V lookup: CDR1 DFQATT, CDR2 SNEGSKA (reference sequence). This CDR3 spans 14 amino acids. The germline V and J ends were trimmed by 3 bases and 11 bases, with 22 bases remaining between them. Nobody among the patients had been given any treatment before thyroid surgery.

The rearrangement uses TRBV20-1 and TRBJ1-2, with D unclear. The sample was blood. The clonotype originates from a female donor with papillary thyroid cancer or a benign thyroid nodule (not recorded which). Some clones in this sample may be carry-over from other donors' samples. In DNA, the CDR3 is TGCAGTGCTAGTCAGCTGGGCACAGCGGGTGGTTACACCTTC. Its protein product is CSASQLGTAGGYTF.